The T cell receptor beta chain described here comes from a study of blood T cells in healthy people across ages. The authors ran a second PCR of about 6 to 12 cycles using a sample-barcoded 5' primer and a J-beta primer mix. A tag from a template-switch adaptor with 12 random nucleotides marked each cDNA molecule. TCRdb used MiXCR to reprocess the 5' RACE reads, holding one entry per CDR3 protein. The repertoire holds 1.6 million or so distinct CDR3 sequences, with about 31% as singletons. Germline V CDR1 and CDR2: MDHEN, SYDVKM. V lost 8 bases and J 4 bases, leaving 12 bases between the germline ends. The CDR3 has 14 amino acids. Isolating PBMCs gave at least 7 million of these cells per sample. Comment on this clonotype: Its target is unknown.

Whole-study findings and limits: Any conclusive comparison of naive versus antigen-experienced cells was prevented by using unsorted PBMCs. Changes in expanded clonotypes were possibly confounded, as the CMV status of donors was unknown.

V gene TRBV28 combines with J gene TRBJ1-6; a weak D match, TRBD1 (6 bases). The receptor comes from a woman between 25 and 40 years old in good health. The sequenced material came from blood. DNA of the CDR3: TGTGCCAGCTTGAGGGGGGATTATAATTCACCCCTCCACTTT. This encodes CASLRGDYNSPLHF.